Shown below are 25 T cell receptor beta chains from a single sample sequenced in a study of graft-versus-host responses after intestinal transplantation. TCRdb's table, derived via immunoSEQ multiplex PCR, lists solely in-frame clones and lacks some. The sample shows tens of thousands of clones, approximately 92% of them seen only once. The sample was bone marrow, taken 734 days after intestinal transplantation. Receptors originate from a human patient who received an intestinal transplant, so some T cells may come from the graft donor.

The CDR3 here is CASSLGQGGNTIYF. Here the CDR3 DNA reads TGCGCCAGCAGCTTGGGACAGGGTGGAAACACCATATATTTT. This chain uses TRBV5-1 with TRBJ1-3; 7 nucleotides match TRBD1. The ends lost 0 bases at V and 3 bases at J; junction bases unmatched: 0. CDR1 and CDR2 (germline): SGHRS, YFSETQ. The CDR3 has 14 amino acids.

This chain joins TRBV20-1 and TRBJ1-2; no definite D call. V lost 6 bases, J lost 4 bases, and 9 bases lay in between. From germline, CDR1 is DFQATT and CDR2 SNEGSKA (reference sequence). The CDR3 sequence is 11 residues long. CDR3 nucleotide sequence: TGCAGTGCCACCCGGGCCTATGGCTACACCTTC. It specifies CSATRAYGYTF.

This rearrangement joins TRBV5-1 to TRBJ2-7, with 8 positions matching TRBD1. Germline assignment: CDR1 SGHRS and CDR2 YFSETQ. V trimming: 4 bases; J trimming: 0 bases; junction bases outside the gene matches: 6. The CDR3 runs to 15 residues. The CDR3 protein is CASSVGQVNSYEQYF. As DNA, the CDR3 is TGCGCCAGCAGCGTGGGACAGGTCAACTCCTACGAGCAGTACTTC. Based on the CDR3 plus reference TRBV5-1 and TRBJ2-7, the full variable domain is KAGVTQTPRYLIKTRGQQVTLSCSPISGHRSVSWYQQTPGQGLQFLFEYFSETQRNKGNFPGRFSGRQFSNSRSEMNVSTLELGDSALYLCASSVGQVNSYEQYFGPGTRLTVT.

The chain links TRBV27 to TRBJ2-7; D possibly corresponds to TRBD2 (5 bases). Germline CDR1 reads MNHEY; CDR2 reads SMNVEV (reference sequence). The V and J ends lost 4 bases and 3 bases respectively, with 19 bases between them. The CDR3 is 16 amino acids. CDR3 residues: CASSSATRTENYEQYF. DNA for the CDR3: TGTGCCAGCAGTTCAGCCACTAGGACGGAAAACTACGAGCAGTACTTC.

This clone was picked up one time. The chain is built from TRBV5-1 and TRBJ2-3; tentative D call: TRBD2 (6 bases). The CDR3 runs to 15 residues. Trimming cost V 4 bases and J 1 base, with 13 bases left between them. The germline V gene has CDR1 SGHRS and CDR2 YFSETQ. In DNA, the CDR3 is TGCGCCAGCAGCACCGGGTGGGAGGGCACAGATACGCAGTATTTT. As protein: CASSTGWEGTDTQYF.

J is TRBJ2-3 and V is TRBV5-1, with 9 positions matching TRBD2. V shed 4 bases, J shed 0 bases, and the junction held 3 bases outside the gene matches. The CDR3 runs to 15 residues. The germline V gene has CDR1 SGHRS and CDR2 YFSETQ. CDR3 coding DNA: TGCGCCAGCAGCGCAAGCGGGAGGAGCACAGATACGCAGTATTTT. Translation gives CASSASGRSTDTQYF.

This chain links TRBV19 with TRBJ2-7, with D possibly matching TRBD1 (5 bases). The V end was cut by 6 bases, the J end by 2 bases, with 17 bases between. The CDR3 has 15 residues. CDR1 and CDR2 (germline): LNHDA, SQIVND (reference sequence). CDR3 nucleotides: TGTGCCAGTAGGAAACAGGTGGGCTCACCCTACGAGCAGTACTTC. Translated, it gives CASRKQVGSPYEQYF. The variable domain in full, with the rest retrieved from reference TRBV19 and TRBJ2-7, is DGGITQSPKYLFRKEGQNVTLSCEQNLNHDAMYWYRQDPGQGLRLIYYSQIVNDFQKGDIAEGYSVSREKKESFPLTVTSAQKNPTAFYLCASRKQVGSPYEQYFGPGTRLTVT.

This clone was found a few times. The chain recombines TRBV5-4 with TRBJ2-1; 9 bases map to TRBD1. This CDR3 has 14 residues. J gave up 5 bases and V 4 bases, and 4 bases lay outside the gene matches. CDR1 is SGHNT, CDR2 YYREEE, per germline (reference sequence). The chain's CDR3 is CASSTRQGDNEQFF. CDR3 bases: TGTGCCAGCAGCACCCGACAGGGGGACAATGAGCAGTTCTTC.

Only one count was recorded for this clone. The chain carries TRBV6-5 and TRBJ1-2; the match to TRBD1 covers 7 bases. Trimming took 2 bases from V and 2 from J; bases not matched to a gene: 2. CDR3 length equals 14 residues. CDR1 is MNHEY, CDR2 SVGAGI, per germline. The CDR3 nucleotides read TGTGCCAGCAGTTACATGACAGGGAACTATGGCTACACCTTC. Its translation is CASSYMTGNYGYTF.

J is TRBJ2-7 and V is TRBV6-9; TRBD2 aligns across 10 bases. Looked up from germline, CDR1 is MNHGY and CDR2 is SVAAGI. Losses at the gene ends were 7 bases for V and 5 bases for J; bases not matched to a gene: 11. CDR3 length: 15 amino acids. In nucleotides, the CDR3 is TGTGCCAGCACCTCATTAGCGGGAGGTCTGAACGAGCAGTACTTC. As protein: CASTSLAGGLNEQYF.

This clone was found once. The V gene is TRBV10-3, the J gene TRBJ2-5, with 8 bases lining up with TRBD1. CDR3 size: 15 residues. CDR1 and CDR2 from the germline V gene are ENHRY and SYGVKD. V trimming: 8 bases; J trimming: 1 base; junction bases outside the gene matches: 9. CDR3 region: CAIGLSGTGQETQYF. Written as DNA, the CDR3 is TGTGCCATCGGATTATCCGGGACAGGCCAAGAGACCCAGTACTTC.

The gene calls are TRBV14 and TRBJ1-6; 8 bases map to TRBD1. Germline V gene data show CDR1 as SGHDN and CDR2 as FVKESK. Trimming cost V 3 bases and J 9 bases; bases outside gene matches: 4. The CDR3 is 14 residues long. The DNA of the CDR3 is TGTGCCAGCAGCCAGCGACAGGGGAGTTCACCCCTCCACTTT. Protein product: CASSQRQGSSPLHF.

The CDR3 region is CASSLVPGSLESPLHF. The CDR3 coding sequence is TGTGCCAGCAGCTTGGTTCCAGGGAGCTTGGAGTCACCCCTCCACTTT. This chain connects TRBV5-5 to TRBJ1-6; TRBD1 might be the D (5 bases). V lost 0 bases and J 10 bases, leaving 17 bases between the germline ends. The CDR3 loop spans 16 amino acids. Germline lookup yields CDR1 SGHKS and CDR2 YYEKEE (reference sequence).

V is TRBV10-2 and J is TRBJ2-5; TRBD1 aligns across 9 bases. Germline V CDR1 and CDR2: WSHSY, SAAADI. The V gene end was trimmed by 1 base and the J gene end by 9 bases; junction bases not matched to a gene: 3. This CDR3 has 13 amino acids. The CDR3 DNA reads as TGCGCCAGCAGTGAGTTCCGGACAGGGGCCCAGTACTTC. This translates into CASSEFRTGAQYF.

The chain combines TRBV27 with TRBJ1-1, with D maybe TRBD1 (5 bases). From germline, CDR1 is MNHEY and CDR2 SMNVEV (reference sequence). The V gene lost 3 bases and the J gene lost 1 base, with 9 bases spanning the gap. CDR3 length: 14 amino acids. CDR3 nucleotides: TGTGCCAGCAGTTTTGAGGGGTCGAACACTGAAGCTTTCTTT. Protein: CASSFEGSNTEAFF.

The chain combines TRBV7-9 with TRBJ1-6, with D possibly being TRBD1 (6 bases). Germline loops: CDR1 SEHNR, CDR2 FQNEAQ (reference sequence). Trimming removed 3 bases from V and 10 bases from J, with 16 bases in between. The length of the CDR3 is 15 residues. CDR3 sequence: CASSFGQGRGSPLHF. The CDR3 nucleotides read TGTGCCAGCAGCTTTGGGCAGGGGCGCGGATCACCCCTCCACTTT.

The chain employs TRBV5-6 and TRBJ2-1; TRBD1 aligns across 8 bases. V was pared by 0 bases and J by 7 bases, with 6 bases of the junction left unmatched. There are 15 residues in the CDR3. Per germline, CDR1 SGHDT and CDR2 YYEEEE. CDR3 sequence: CASSLGWTGRNEQFF. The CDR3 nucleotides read TGTGCCAGCAGCTTGGGGTGGACAGGGAGGAATGAGCAGTTCTTC.

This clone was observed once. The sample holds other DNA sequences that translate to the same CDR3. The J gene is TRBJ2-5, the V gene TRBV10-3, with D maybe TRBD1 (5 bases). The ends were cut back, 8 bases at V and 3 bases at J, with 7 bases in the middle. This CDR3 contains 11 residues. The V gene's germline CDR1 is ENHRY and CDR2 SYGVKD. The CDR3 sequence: CAIGREETQYF. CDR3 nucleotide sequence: TGTGCCATCGGCAGGGAAGAGACCCAGTACTTC.

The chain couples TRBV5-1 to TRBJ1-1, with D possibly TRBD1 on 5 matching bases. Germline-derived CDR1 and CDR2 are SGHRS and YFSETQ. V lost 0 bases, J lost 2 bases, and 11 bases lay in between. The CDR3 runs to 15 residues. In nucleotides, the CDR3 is TGCGCCAGCAGCTTGGCAGGGTTTGGAAACACTGAAGCTTTCTTT. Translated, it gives CASSLAGFGNTEAFF.

CDR3 protein: CASSSEWAEEQFF. The CDR3 nucleotides read TGTGCCAGCAGCTCGGAGTGGGCCGAAGAGCAGTTCTTC. This chain links TRBV9 with TRBJ2-1; D gene uncertain. The CDR3 is made up of 13 amino acids. Germline V lookup: CDR1 SGDLS, CDR2 YYNGEE. Trimming took 4 bases from V and 10 from J, leaving 15 bases between them.

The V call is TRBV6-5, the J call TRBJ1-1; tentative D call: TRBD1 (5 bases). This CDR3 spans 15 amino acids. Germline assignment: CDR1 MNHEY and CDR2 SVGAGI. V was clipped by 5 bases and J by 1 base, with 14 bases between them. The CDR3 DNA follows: TGTGCCAGCAGTACCCCGGGGGGGAGGAACACTGAAGCTTTCTTT. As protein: CASSTPGGRNTEAFF.

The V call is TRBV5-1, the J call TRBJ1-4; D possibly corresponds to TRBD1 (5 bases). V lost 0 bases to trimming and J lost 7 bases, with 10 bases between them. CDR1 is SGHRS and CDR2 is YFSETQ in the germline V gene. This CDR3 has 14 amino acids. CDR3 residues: CASSLGQGGEKLFF. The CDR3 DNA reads TGCGCCAGCAGCTTGGGCCAGGGAGGTGAAAAACTGTTTTTT.

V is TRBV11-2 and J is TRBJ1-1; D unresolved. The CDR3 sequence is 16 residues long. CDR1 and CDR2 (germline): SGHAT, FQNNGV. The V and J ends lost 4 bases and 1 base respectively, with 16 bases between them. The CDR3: CASSSLDGPPNTEAFF. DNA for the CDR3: TGTGCCAGCAGCTCCCTGGACGGGCCTCCGAACACTGAAGCTTTCTTT.

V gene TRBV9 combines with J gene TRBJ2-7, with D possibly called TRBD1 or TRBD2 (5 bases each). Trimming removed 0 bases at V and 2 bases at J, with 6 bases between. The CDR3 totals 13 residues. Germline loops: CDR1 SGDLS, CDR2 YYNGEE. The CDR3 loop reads CASSVGDPYEQYF. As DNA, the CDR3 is TGTGCCAGCAGCGTAGGGGACCCCTACGAGCAGTACTTC.

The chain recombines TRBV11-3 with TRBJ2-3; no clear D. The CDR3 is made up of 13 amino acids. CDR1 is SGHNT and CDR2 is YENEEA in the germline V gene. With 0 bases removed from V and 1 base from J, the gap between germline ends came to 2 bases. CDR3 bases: TGTGCCAGCAGCTTAGAGGGCACAGATACGCAGTATTTT. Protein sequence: CASSLEGTDTQYF.